The next 8 T cell receptor beta chains were all read from a single sample in a study of CXCR3-negative and CXCR3-positive naive CD8 T cells. Libraries were UMI-labeled 5' RACE TRB cDNA. TCRdb re-analyzed the 5' RACE reads; it lists each CDR3 protein once, without DNA. In total, the table holds some 50,000 distinct CDR3 sequences. Their recognized antigens are unknown. Study-level points and caveats: TRB CDR3s were more hydrophobic in CXCR3-positive than in CXCR3-negative naive cells.

The sequenced material came from naive CXCR3+ CD8+ T cells from blood. The subset: CD45RO-CCR7+CD27+CD95- naive CD8+ T cells expressing CXCR3 (TNR3+). These receptors were taken from a human donor in good health. Some clones in this sample may be carry-over from other donors' samples.

The J gene is TRBJ2-7, the V gene TRBV11-3. This CDR3 region has 14 residues. CDR1 and CDR2 from the germline V gene are SGHNT and YENEEA. CDR3 region: CACSLDNISYEQYF. Full variable domain (remainder filled in from reference TRBV11-3 and TRBJ2-7): EAGVVQSPRYKIIEKKQPVAFWCNPISGHNTLYWYLQNLGQGPELLIRYENEEAVDDSQLPKDRFSAERLKGVDSTLKIQPAELGDSAVYLCACSLDNISYEQYFGPGTRLTVT.

The rearrangement links TRBV25-1 to TRBJ2-7; TCRdb's D gene call, TRBD1, goes unchecked for lack of DNA. The CDR3 contains 13 residues. Per germline, CDR1 MGHDK and CDR2 SYGVNS. The CDR3 reads CASGQENSYEQYF.

The chain carries TRBV14 and TRBJ2-7; lacking DNA, the TRBD1 call made by TCRdb goes unchecked. CDR1 is SGHDN, CDR2 FVKESK, per germline. The CDR3 contains 14 residues. CDR3: CASSRFGTAYGQYF.

V is TRBV28 and J is TRBJ2-1; TCRdb's D call of TRBD1 is untestable without DNA. The CDR3 consists of 15 residues. Germline CDR1 is MDHEN and CDR2 is SYDVKM. The chain's CDR3 is CASSLGQGAVDEQFF. Drawing the rest from reference TRBV28 and TRBJ2-1, the complete variable domain is DVKVTQSSRYLVKRTGEKVFLECVQDMDHENMFWYRQDPGLGLRLIYFSYDVKMKEKGDIPEGYSVSREKKERFSLILESASTNQTSMYLCASSLGQGAVDEQFFGPGTRLTVL.

The chain is built from TRBV9 and TRBJ2-1. This CDR3 spans 15 amino acids. Germline V gene sequence: CDR1 SGDLS, CDR2 YYNGEE. Here the CDR3 reads CASSVSLAPYNEQFF. Supplemented by reference TRBV9 and TRBJ2-1, the full variable domain reads DSGVTQTPKHLITATGQRVTLRCSPRSGDLSVYWYQQSLDQGLQFLIQYYNGEERAKGNILERFSAQQFPDLHSELNLSSLELGDSALYFCASSVSLAPYNEQFFGPGTRLTVL.

The chain recombines TRBV25-1 with TRBJ1-2. This CDR3 spans 11 amino acids. Germline values: CDR1 MGHDK, CDR2 SYGVNS. The CDR3 spells CASSGTYGYTF.

V gene TRBV18 combines with J gene TRBJ2-7. The CDR3 length is 15 residues. Germline-derived CDR1 and CDR2 are KGHSH and LQKENI. CDR3 protein: CASSAVGGTSYEQYF.

V is TRBV19 and J is TRBJ2-5. The CDR3 extends over 12 amino acids. Germline CDR1 and CDR2: LNHDA and SQIVND (reference sequence). CDR3 protein: CASSIDRETQYF. Filled out from reference TRBV19 and TRBJ2-5, the complete variable domain reads DGGITQSPKYLFRKEGQNVTLSCEQNLNHDAMYWYRQDPGQGLRLIYYSQIVNDFQKGDIAEGYSVSREKKESFPLTVTSAQKNPTAFYLCASSIDRETQYFGPGTRLLVL.